These 30 T cell receptor beta chains were all obtained from the same sample, sequenced in a study of control samples from healthy donors and cancer patients. The assay was immunoSEQ multiplex PCR, and TCRdb's table has in-frame clones only and misses some. The sample data list under 200,000 clones. The specimen was blood. The source of these receptors is a woman aged 30 to 39 in good health.

This rearrangement joins TRBV10-3 to TRBJ2-7, with D perhaps TRBD1 (6 bases). Germline assignment: CDR1 ENHRY and CDR2 SYGVKD. This CDR3 is built from 12 residues. Trimming took 6 bases from V and 6 from J, leaving 12 bases between them. The CDR3 loop is CAISPRGFEQYF. In DNA, the CDR3 is TGTGCCATCAGCCCCAGGGGCTTCGAGCAGTACTTC.

The chain couples TRBV28 to TRBJ2-7; D remains ambiguous. V was cut by 7 bases and J by 6 bases, with 25 bases left in between. There are 16 residues in the CDR3. CDR1 is MDHEN and CDR2 is SYDVKM in the germline V gene. The CDR3 protein is CASTHLDFYGRGEQYF. CDR3 DNA sequence: TGTGCCAGCACTCACCTCGATTTCTATGGGCGAGGCGAGCAGTACTTC.

The rearrangement uses TRBV15 and TRBJ1-2, with 7 bases identical to TRBD1. The germline CDR1 and CDR2 sequences are LNHNV and YYDKDF (reference sequence). Trimming cost V 0 bases and J 2 bases; bases outside gene matches: 9. The CDR3 length is 17 residues. The CDR3 spells CATSRDGWEGANYGYTF. The CDR3, as DNA: TGTGCCACCAGCAGAGATGGGTGGGAGGGGGCAAACTATGGCTACACCTTC.

The chain employs TRBV6-4 and TRBJ1-2; D may be TRBD1 (5 bases). The V and J ends lost 5 bases and 5 bases respectively, with 12 bases between them. Per the germline V gene, CDR1 is MRHNA and CDR2 is SNTAGT. The CDR3 totals 13 residues. The CDR3 DNA reads as TGTGCCAGCAGTTGGGGACCTCGATATGGCTACACCTTC. It encodes CASSWGPRYGYTF.

This chain connects TRBV28 to TRBJ1-1; TRBD1 agrees at 11 bases. The CDR3 runs to 18 residues. Germline CDR1 reads MDHEN; CDR2 reads SYDVKM. After removal of 4 bases from V and 11 bases from J, the junction contained 21 bases not matched to a gene. The CDR3, as DNA: TGTGCCAGCAGTTACCCCGGACAGGGGGCGGGAGGGGGAATGTATGCTTTCTTT. Its translation: CASSYPGQGAGGGMYAFF. Based on the CDR3 plus reference TRBV28 and TRBJ1-1, the full variable domain is DVKVTQSSRYLVKRTGEKVFLECVQDMDHENMFWYRQDPGLGLRLIYFSYDVKMKEKGDIPEGYSVSREKKERFSLILESASTNQTSMYLCASSYPGQGAGGGMYAFFGQGTRLTVV.

V is TRBV27 and J is TRBJ1-4; a possible D gene is TRBD1 (6 bases). V gave up 1 base and J gave up 8 bases, with 14 bases separating them. Germline V gives CDR1 MNHEY, CDR2 SMNVEV (reference sequence). The CDR3 sequence is 15 residues long. The CDR3, as DNA: TGTGCCAGCAGTTTATACGGGGGGGCCTTCGAAAAACTGTTTTTT. Translated, it gives CASSLYGGAFEKLFF.

For this clone: No DNA is shown, since the ends of the CDR3 on it are uncertain; the CDR3 is the one TCRdb lists. The chain uses TRBV19 and TRBJ1-2. Germline V gives CDR1 LNHDA, CDR2 SQIVND (reference sequence). The CDR3 has 13 residues if both end residues are counted. The CDR3 sequence is CASSSGTNYGYTF.

J is TRBJ2-7 and V is TRBV4-3; D remains ambiguous. This CDR3 has 14 residues. The V and J ends lost 4 bases and 1 base respectively, with 11 bases between them. Germline assignment: CDR1 LGHNA and CDR2 YSLEER. This CDR3 reads CASSPQVTSYEQYF. CDR3 in DNA: TGCGCCAGCAGCCCGCAGGTAACTTCCTACGAGCAGTACTTC.

The J gene is TRBJ1-1, the V gene TRBV2; perhaps TRBD1 as D (5 bases). Trimming took 2 bases from V and 6 from J, leaving 16 bases between them. Per germline, CDR1 SNHLY and CDR2 FYNNEI. The CDR3 covers 15 residues. CDR3 residues: CASSEQGRMGPEAFF. The CDR3 nucleotides are TGTGCCAGCAGTGAACAGGGAAGAATGGGACCTGAAGCTTTCTTT.

CDR3 nucleotide sequence: TGTGCCAGCAGCCTCCGACAGGGGGATAAAGCTTTCTTT. This translates into CASSLRQGDKAFF. The chain joins TRBV7-2 to TRBJ1-1; 9 nucleotides match TRBD1. The germline V gene has CDR1 SGHTA and CDR2 FQGNSA. The CDR3 has 13 amino acids. The V segment lost 5 bases and the J segment 9 bases; nucleotides outside the gene matches: 7.

The V call is TRBV7-2, the J call TRBJ1-1, with TRBD1 matching over 7 bases. Germline CDR1 reads SGHTA; CDR2 reads FQGNSA. V lost 1 base and J lost 7; bases outside the gene matches: 3. The CDR3 length is 13 residues. The CDR3 region is CASSLEQGIEAFF. In DNA form, the CDR3 reads TGTGCCAGCAGCTTAGAACAGGGGATTGAAGCTTTCTTT.

The genes are TRBV3-1 (or the pseudogene TRBV3-2) and TRBJ1-3; D is unclear. Deletions cut 0 bases from V and 2 bases from J, with 11 bases between. Germline CDR1 reads LGHDT; CDR2 reads YNNKEL (reference sequence). There are 16 residues in the CDR3. CDR3 region: CASSQDLEVTGNTIYF. CDR3 coding DNA: TGTGCCAGCAGCCAAGATCTTGAGGTTACTGGAAACACCATATATTTT.

The J gene is TRBJ2-1, the V gene TRBV27; a weak D match, TRBD2 (5 bases). CDR3 length: 17 residues. Between the trimmed V and J ends, which lost 0 bases and 6 bases, there was a span of 18 bases. Germline V CDR1 and CDR2: MNHEY, SMNVEV (reference sequence). CDR3 DNA: TGTGCCAGCAGTTTATCGTCGTACACTCCCAGCGGCAATGAGCAGTTCTTC. Translated: CASSLSSYTPSGNEQFF.

This sequence joins TRBV11-2 and TRBJ1-1; TRBD1 aligns across 7 bases. The CDR3 extends over 15 amino acids. CDR1 and CDR2 (germline): SGHAT, FQNNGV. J was trimmed by 0 bases and V by 5 bases; bases with no gene match: 6. The DNA for the CDR3 is TGTGCCAGCAGCGCCCGGGACAGACTGAACACTGAAGCTTTCTTT. Protein product: CASSARDRLNTEAFF.

The V and J genes are TRBV28 and TRBJ2-3, with D possibly being TRBD2 (6 bases). Germline V gives CDR1 MDHEN, CDR2 SYDVKM. V lost 4 bases and J 8 bases, leaving 25 bases between the germline ends. CDR3 length: 17 residues. The CDR3 loop reads CASSYPGTRSLIATQYF. The CDR3 nucleotides read TGTGCCAGCAGTTACCCCGGGACTCGGAGTTTAATTGCTACGCAGTATTTT.

This chain links TRBV2 with TRBJ1-1; D ambiguous. Trimming left V 1 base short and J 4 bases short, with 10 bases between. Germline values: CDR1 SNHLY, CDR2 FYNNEI. The CDR3 is 14 amino acids. Here the CDR3 DNA reads TGTGCCAGCAGTGAAGGCTCGTTGAGCACTGAAGCTTTCTTT. Translation gives CASSEGSLSTEAFF.

This chain connects TRBV4-1 to TRBJ2-4; the D gene could be TRBD1 or TRBD2 (6 bases each). The V and J ends lost 2 bases and 3 bases respectively, with 23 bases between them. CDR1 MGHRA and CDR2 YSYEKL come from the germline V gene. The CDR3 extends over 19 amino acids. The CDR3 region is CASSQLRGERAGFKNIQYF. CDR3 DNA: TGCGCCAGCAGCCAACTAAGGGGGGAGCGGGCCGGTTTCAAAAACATTCAGTACTTC.

V usage is TRBV28 and J usage is TRBJ1-5; TRBD1 matches 8 bases. CDR1 MDHEN and CDR2 SYDVKM come from the germline V gene. The V gene end was trimmed by 4 bases and the J gene end by 5 bases; junction bases not matched to a gene: 7. The CDR3 runs 15 residues. The CDR3 spells CASSWADREDQPQHF. CDR3 nucleotides: TGTGCCAGCAGTTGGGCGGACAGGGAGGATCAGCCCCAGCATTTT.

The chain is built from TRBV14 and TRBJ1-5; D gene uncertain. V was pared by 4 bases and J by 5 bases, with 15 bases between. Germline CDR1 is SGHDN and CDR2 is FVKESK. The CDR3 length is 15 residues. For the CDR3, the DNA is TGTGCCAGCAGCCGGGATAAAGGCTCGGATCAGCCCCAGCATTTT. Translated, it gives CASSRDKGSDQPQHF. Full variable domain (rest looked up from reference TRBV14 and TRBJ1-5): EAGVTQFPSHSVIEKGQTVTLRCDPISGHDNLYWYRRVMGKEIKFLLHFVKESKQDESGMPNNRFLAERTGGTYSTLKVQPAELEDSGVYFCASSRDKGSDQPQHFGDGTRLSIL.

This chain links TRBV5-4 with TRBJ1-3, with 7 bases matching TRBD1. The CDR3 covers 16 residues. With V trimmed by 4 bases and J by 0 bases, 7 bases remained unmatched. Germline CDR1 SGHNT, CDR2 YYREEE (reference sequence). For the CDR3, the DNA is TGTGCCAGCAGCCCGCGACAGGGCAACTCTGGAAACACCATATATTTT. It translates to CASSPRQGNSGNTIYF.

The chain joins TRBV28 to TRBJ1-6; D remains ambiguous. The V and J ends lost 3 bases and 6 bases respectively, with 9 bases between them. The germline V gene has CDR1 MDHEN and CDR2 SYDVKM. The CDR3 has 14 residues. CDR3 sequence (DNA): TGTGCCAGCAGTTTTTACCCAGCTAATTCACCCCTCCACTTT. Translated: CASSFYPANSPLHF.

The chain has TRBV28 and TRBJ1-2; the D is unclear. This CDR3 region has 12 residues. V gave up 4 bases and J gave up 5 bases, with 8 bases separating them. CDR1 and CDR2 (germline): MDHEN, SYDVKM. The CDR3 DNA reads TGTGCCAGCAGTTCTGATCAGTATGGCTACACCTTC. Protein sequence: CASSSDQYGYTF.

The V and J genes are TRBV11-2 and TRBJ2-7; D might be TRBD1 or TRBD2, each matching 5 bases. The V gene lost 5 bases and the J gene lost 7 bases, with 15 bases spanning the gap. Germline CDR1 reads SGHAT; CDR2 reads FQNNGV. The CDR3 has 13 residues. CDR3 sequence (DNA): TGTGCCAGCAGCAAAGACCAGGGACGAGAGCAGTACTTC. This encodes CASSKDQGREQYF.

V gene TRBV19 combines with J gene TRBJ1-6; 7 nucleotides agree with TRBD1. From germline, CDR1 is LNHDA and CDR2 SQIVND (reference sequence). V lost 4 bases and J lost 6; bases outside the gene matches: 6. The CDR3 contains 15 residues. The DNA for the CDR3 is TGTGCCAGTAGTACCGACAGGGCCCGTAATTCACCCCTCCACTTT. It translates to CASSTDRARNSPLHF.

V and J are TRBV27 and TRBJ2-1; either TRBD1 or TRBD2 may supply D (5 bases each). Germline V CDR1 and CDR2: MNHEY, SMNVEV (reference sequence). The CDR3 contains 16 residues. The V and J ends lost 3 bases and 0 bases respectively, with 12 bases between them. CDR3: CASSFEGFRSYNEQFF. CDR3 nucleotide sequence: TGTGCCAGCAGTTTTGAGGGGTTCCGCTCCTACAATGAGCAGTTCTTC.

The chain links TRBV4-1 to TRBJ2-7, with D tentatively TRBD2 (5 bases). The CDR3 length is 15 residues. Germline V gene data show CDR1 as MGHRA and CDR2 as YSYEKL. Trimming stripped 2 bases from V and 9 bases from J, with 20 bases between. CDR3: CASSQSPGLASGQYF. DNA of the CDR3: TGCGCCAGCAGCCAATCCCCCGGACTGGCGTCCGGGCAGTACTTC.

The rearrangement links TRBV6-5 to TRBJ2-7, with TRBD1 matching 8 bases. Per germline, CDR1 MNHEY and CDR2 SVGAGI. V dropped 5 bases and J dropped 3; count of bases not matched to a gene: 6. The CDR3 runs 14 residues. CDR3 DNA: TGTGCCAGCAGTATCCGACAGGGGAGCTACGAGCAGTACTTC. As protein: CASSIRQGSYEQYF.

V is TRBV19 and J is TRBJ1-6; TRBD1 agrees at 9 bases. Germline V gene lookup returns CDR1 LNHDA and CDR2 SQIVND (reference sequence). The ends lost 4 bases at V and 8 bases at J; junction bases unmatched: 3. This CDR3 region has 14 residues. The CDR3 sequence is CASSKTGGDSPLHF. CDR3 nucleotides: TGTGCCAGTAGTAAGACAGGGGGTGATTCACCCCTCCACTTT.

The chain employs TRBV28 and TRBJ1-5; possibly TRBD1 for D (5 bases). V lost 3 bases and J lost 0, with 12 bases in between. The CDR3 covers 16 residues. CDR1 and CDR2 (germline): MDHEN, SYDVKM. CDR3 nucleotide sequence: TGTGCCAGCAGTTTTAGTGGGGGGAATAGCAATCAGCCCCAGCATTTT. This encodes CASSFSGGNSNQPQHF.

The genes are TRBV3-1 (or the pseudogene TRBV3-2) and TRBJ2-5, with 8 bases matching TRBD2. The CDR3 is made up of 17 amino acids. Germline loops: CDR1 LGHDT, CDR2 YNNKEL (reference sequence). J gave up 2 bases and V 1 base, and 9 bases lay outside the gene matches. The CDR3 DNA reads TGTGCCAGCAGCCAAGGGCGACGGTCTAGCGGGCAAGAGACCCAGTACTTC. Amino acids: CASSQGRRSSGQETQYF.